These 20 T cell receptor beta chains came from one sample sequenced in a study of Ad26.COV2.S vaccination and SARS-CoV-2 variants. Sequencing used immunoSEQ multiplex PCR; TCRdb keeps in-frame clones, though not all of them. The data contain 350,000 to 500,000 clones, roughly 90% of them singletons. Noted treatment: around 19 received Ad26.COV2.S at low or high dose, single or two shots; 5 received placebo; per-sample allocation not given. After the first vaccine or placebo injection, samples were drawn on day 63. Material: peripheral blood, obtained in a trial of Ad26.COV2.S vaccine versus placebo. These receptors were collected from a person between 18 and 65 years old who received the Ad26.COV2.S COVID-19 vaccine or a placebo.

The rearrangement links TRBV6-5 to TRBJ1-6; D unclear. The CDR3 is 14 residues long. Trimming took off 2 bases at V and 7 bases at J, with 9 bases between the two ends. The germline gives CDR1 MNHEY, CDR2 SVGAGI. The CDR3 bases are TGTGCCAGCAGTTACAACACCCCCAATTCACCCCTCCACTTT. This sequence encodes CASSYNTPNSPLHF.

The chain links TRBV6-6 to TRBJ1-2; D remains unclear. Germline V gene lookup returns CDR1 MNHNY and CDR2 SVGAGI (reference sequence). V lost 5 bases to trimming and J lost 2 bases, with 15 bases between them. This CDR3 comprises 15 residues. CDR3 region: CASSTPSGLNYGYTF. The CDR3, as DNA: TGTGCCAGCAGTACCCCCTCGGGCCTGAACTATGGCTACACCTTC.

This chain connects TRBV6-6 to TRBJ1-6; D may be TRBD1 (6 bases). This CDR3 is 15 amino acids long. Germline V gives CDR1 MNHNY, CDR2 SVGAGI (reference sequence). Trimming removed 2 bases at V and 10 bases at J, with 15 bases between. The chain's CDR3 is CASSYGPGAGSPLHF. The CDR3 region has the DNA TGTGCCAGCAGTTACGGTCCGGGGGCTGGGTCACCCCTCCACTTT.

The J gene is TRBJ2-3, the V gene TRBV7-2; D is unresolved. Germline assignment: CDR1 SGHTA and CDR2 FQGNSA. Deletions cut 0 bases from V and 5 bases from J, with 12 bases between. The CDR3 has 15 residues. As DNA, the CDR3 is TGTGCCAGCAGCTTAGCCCCCGGAATCGGAGATACGCAGTATTTT. Encoded protein: CASSLAPGIGDTQYF.

The chain carries TRBV11-1 and TRBJ2-5; the D gene is possibly TRBD2 (6 bases). The CDR3 is 15 residues long. Trimming stripped 5 bases from V and 5 bases from J, with 18 bases between. Germline lookup yields CDR1 SGHAT and CDR2 FQDESV (reference sequence). This CDR3 reads CASSTLEGLKETQYF. CDR3 nucleotides: TGTGCCAGCAGCACCTTGGAGGGGCTTAAGGAGACCCAGTACTTC. The full variable domain, in which reference TRBV11-1 and TRBJ2-5 provide the parts outside the CDR3, is EAEVAQSPRYKITEKSQAVAFWCDPISGHATLYWYRQILGQGPELLVQFQDESVVDDSQLPKDRFSAERLKGVDSTLKIQPAELGDSAMYLCASSTLEGLKETQYFGPGTRLLVL.

CDR3 bases: TGCAGTGCTAGTTCCCGGAGCTATGGCTACACCTTC. Protein: CSASSRSYGYTF. The chain has TRBV20-1 and TRBJ1-2; D ambiguous. Germline CDR1 reads DFQATT; CDR2 reads SNEGSKA (reference sequence). The CDR3 has 12 amino acids. V dropped 3 bases and J dropped 4 bases, with 9 bases sitting between them.

The rearrangement uses TRBV7-9 and TRBJ1-2; a possible D gene is TRBD1 (5 bases). Germline V lookup: CDR1 SEHNR, CDR2 FQNEAQ (reference sequence). CDR3 length: 16 amino acids. Trimming removed 4 bases at V and 4 bases at J, with 19 bases between. CDR3 nucleotides: TGTGCCAGCAGCTCTGTACCGGGGCAGGCGGGCTATGGCTACACCTTC. This gives the protein CASSSVPGQAGYGYTF.

The chain joins TRBV7-2 to TRBJ1-2, with D unresolved. Germline V CDR1 and CDR2: SGHTA, FQGNSA. The CDR3 loop spans 14 amino acids. V was clipped by 1 base and J by 4 bases, with 10 bases between them. The CDR3 region is CASSLESGPYGYTF. The CDR3 DNA follows: TGTGCCAGCAGCTTAGAATCCGGTCCCTATGGCTACACCTTC.

The genes are TRBV4-3 and TRBJ1-3; D remains ambiguous. The CDR3 has 19 residues. V lost 2 bases, J lost 8 bases, and 28 bases lay in between. Looked up from germline, CDR1 is LGHNA and CDR2 is YSLEER. CDR3: CASSQQFPEVPFAIDTIYF. CDR3 coding DNA: TGCGCCAGCAGCCAACAATTTCCCGAAGTTCCGTTCGCGATAGACACCATATATTTT.

CDR3 sequence: CASSARQGARDEQYF. DNA for the CDR3: TGTGCCAGCAGCGCCCGACAGGGGGCGCGGGACGAGCAGTACTTC. V and J are TRBV7-6 and TRBJ2-7; 10 bases are shared with TRBD1. CDR1 is SGHVS and CDR2 is FNYEAQ in the germline V gene. The V segment lost 5 bases and the J segment 5 bases; nucleotides outside the gene matches: 9. CDR3 length: 15 amino acids.

The chain employs TRBV5-1 and TRBJ2-7; 15 nucleotides agree with TRBD2. There are 17 residues in the CDR3. Germline CDR1 SGHRS, CDR2 YFSETQ. Trimming took 4 bases from V and 0 from J; bases not matched to a gene: 5. The CDR3, as DNA: TGCGCCAGCAGCCGGGGACTAGCGGGGGGTTACTCCTACGAGCAGTACTTC. It yields the protein CASSRGLAGGYSYEQYF. Together with reference TRBV5-1 and TRBJ2-7, the CDR3 gives the full variable domain: KAGVTQTPRYLIKTRGQQVTLSCSPISGHRSVSWYQQTPGQGLQFLFEYFSETQRNKGNFPGRFSGRQFSNSRSEMNVSTLELGDSALYLCASSRGLAGGYSYEQYFGPGTRLTVT.

This clone was seen only a few times. The chain has TRBV21-1 and TRBJ2-3; the table's D call TRBD2 went unverified against the DNA. TRBV21-1 is reported as a pseudogene. CDR3 size: 18 residues. CDR3 in amino acids: CASSKAGTNSGITDTQYF. The CDR3 DNA reads as TGTGCCAGCAGCAAAGCGGGGACTAACAGCGGGATCACAGATACGCAGTATTTT.

The rearrangement links TRBV19 to TRBJ2-1, with 13 bases matching TRBD2. CDR1 and CDR2 from the germline V gene are LNHDA and SQIVND (reference sequence). This CDR3 contains 15 residues. V trimming: 6 bases; J trimming: 4 bases; junction bases outside the gene matches: 3. The CDR3 sequence is CASSPLAGGYNEQFF. In DNA form, the CDR3 reads TGTGCCAGTAGCCCACTAGCGGGGGGGTACAATGAGCAGTTCTTC.

V and J are TRBV2 and TRBJ2-2; D gene unclear. Germline V CDR1 and CDR2: SNHLY, FYNNEI. Trimming removed 8 bases from V and 8 bases from J, with 18 bases in between. The CDR3 contains 14 residues. The CDR3 spells CASSRLSLGGELFF. As DNA, the CDR3 is TGTGCCAGCTCCCGTCTTTCTCTAGGTGGGGAGCTGTTTTTT. Variable domain in full (rest from reference TRBV2 and TRBJ2-2): EPEVTQTPSHQVTQMGQEVILRCVPISNHLYFYWYRQILGQKVEFLVSFYNNEISEKSEIFDDQFSVERPDGSNFTLKIRSTKLEDSAMYFCASSRLSLGGELFFGEGSRLTVL.

This clone was observed a single time. This chain connects TRBV7-2 to TRBJ2-3; a weak D match, TRBD2 (6 bases). Germline lookup yields CDR1 SGHTA and CDR2 FQGNSA. The CDR3 totals 15 residues. V was pared by 1 base and J by 5 bases, with 13 bases between. The CDR3 DNA reads as TGTGCCAGCAGCTTAGTGGCTAGCGTTGGAGATACGCAGTATTTT. Translated: CASSLVASVGDTQYF.

V usage is TRBV11-3 and J usage is TRBJ2-7, with D perhaps matching TRBD2 (5 bases). From germline, CDR1 is SGHNT and CDR2 YENEEA. This CDR3 contains 13 residues. V lost 5 bases and J 5 bases, leaving 13 bases between the germline ends. CDR3 residues: CASSTTEGNEQYF. In DNA, the CDR3 is TGTGCCAGCAGCACGACCGAGGGAAACGAGCAGTACTTC.

The chain is built from TRBV3-1 (or the pseudogene TRBV3-2) and TRBJ2-5; D is possibly TRBD1 (6 bases). V was cut by 8 bases and J by 1 base, with 8 bases left in between. The CDR3 has 12 residues. Per germline, CDR1 LGHDT and CDR2 YNNKEL (reference sequence). The DNA for the CDR3 is TGTGCCAGCCGGACAGCCCAAGAGACCCAGTACTTC. This gives the protein CASRTAQETQYF.

This clone appeared a single time. The CDR3 DNA sequence: TGTGCCAGCACTCGGGCTTTGGCAGGGGGCGCGACCGGGGAGCTGTTTTTT. Amino acids: CASTRALAGGATGELFF. V is TRBV2 and J is TRBJ2-2; TRBD1 agrees at 8 bases. The V and J ends lost 7 bases and 5 bases, in that order; junction bases with no gene match: 15. This CDR3 has 17 residues. Germline-derived CDR1 and CDR2 are SNHLY and FYNNEI.

The chain joins TRBV6-2 or TRBV6-3 to TRBJ2-1; 9 positions agree with TRBD2. Germline V gene lookup returns CDR1 MNHEY and CDR2 SVGEGT. The CDR3 loop spans 16 amino acids. Trimming removed 5 bases from V and 1 base from J; junction bases left unmatched: 6. In nucleotides, the CDR3 is TGTGCCAGCAGTGATCTAGCGGGGCGATCCTACAATGAGCAGTTCTTC. It translates to CASSDLAGRSYNEQFF.

V and J are TRBV5-4 and TRBJ2-5, with 9 bases that match TRBD2. Unmatched junction bases numbered 5, after V lost 1 base and J lost 1 base. Germline values: CDR1 SGHNT, CDR2 YYREEE (reference sequence). The CDR3 consists of 16 residues. CDR3 nucleotide sequence: TGTGCCAGCAGCTTGAAGAGCGGGGGGTTCCAAGAGACCCAGTACTTC. It encodes CASSLKSGGFQETQYF. Full variable domain (missing parts from reference TRBV5-4 and TRBJ2-5): ETGVTQSPTHLIKTRGQQVTLRCSSQSGHNTVSWYQQALGQGPQFIFQYYREEENGRGNFPPRFSGLQFPNYSSELNVNALELDDSALYLCASSLKSGGFQETQYFGPGTRLLVL.